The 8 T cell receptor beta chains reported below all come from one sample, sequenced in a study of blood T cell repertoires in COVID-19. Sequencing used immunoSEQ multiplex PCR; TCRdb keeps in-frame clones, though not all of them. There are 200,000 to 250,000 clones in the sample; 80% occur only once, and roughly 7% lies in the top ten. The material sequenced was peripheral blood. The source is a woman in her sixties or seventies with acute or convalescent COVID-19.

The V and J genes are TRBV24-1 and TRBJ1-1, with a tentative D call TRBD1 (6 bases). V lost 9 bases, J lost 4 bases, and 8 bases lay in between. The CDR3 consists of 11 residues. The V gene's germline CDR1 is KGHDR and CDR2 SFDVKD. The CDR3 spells CATEQGTEAFF. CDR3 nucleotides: TGTGCCACCGAACAGGGCACTGAAGCTTTCTTT.

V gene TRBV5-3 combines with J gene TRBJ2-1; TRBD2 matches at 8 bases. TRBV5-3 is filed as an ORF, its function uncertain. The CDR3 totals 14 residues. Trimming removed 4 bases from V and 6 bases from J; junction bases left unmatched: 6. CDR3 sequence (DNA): TGTGCCAGAAGCAACGGGGGGGCCCCCAATGAGCAGTTCTTC. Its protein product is CARSNGGAPNEQFF.

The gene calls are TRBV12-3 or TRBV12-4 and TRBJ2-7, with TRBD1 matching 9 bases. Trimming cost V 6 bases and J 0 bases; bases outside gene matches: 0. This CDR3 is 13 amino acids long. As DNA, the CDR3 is TGTGCCAGCAGGGGACAGGGCTCCTACGAGCAGTACTTC. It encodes CASRGQGSYEQYF.

The CDR3 loop reads CASSSRLAPDNEQFF. The CDR3 bases are TGTGCCAGCAGCTCACGACTAGCCCCCGATAATGAGCAGTTCTTC. The chain is built from TRBV7-7 and TRBJ2-1, with 7 bases identical to TRBD2. Germline lookup yields CDR1 SSHAT and CDR2 FNYEAQ (reference sequence). J was trimmed by 7 bases and V by 4 bases; bases with no gene match: 10. CDR3 length: 15 residues.

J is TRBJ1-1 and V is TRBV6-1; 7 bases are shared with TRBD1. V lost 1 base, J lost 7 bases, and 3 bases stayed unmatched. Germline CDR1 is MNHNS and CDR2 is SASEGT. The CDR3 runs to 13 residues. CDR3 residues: CASSEVHRGEAFF. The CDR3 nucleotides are TGTGCCAGCAGTGAAGTTCACAGGGGTGAAGCTTTCTTT.

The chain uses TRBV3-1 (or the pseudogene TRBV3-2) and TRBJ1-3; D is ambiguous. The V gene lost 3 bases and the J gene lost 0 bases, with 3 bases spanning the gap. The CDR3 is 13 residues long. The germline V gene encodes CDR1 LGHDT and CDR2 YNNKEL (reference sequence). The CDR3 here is CASSQASGNTIYF. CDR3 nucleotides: TGTGCCAGCAGCCAGGCCTCTGGAAACACCATATATTTT.

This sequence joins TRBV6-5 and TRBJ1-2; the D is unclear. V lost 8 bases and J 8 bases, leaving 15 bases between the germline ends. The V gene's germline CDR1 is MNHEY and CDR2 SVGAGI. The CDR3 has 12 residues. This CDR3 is CASYHFVAGYTF. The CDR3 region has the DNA TGTGCCAGCTATCACTTCGTTGCAGGCTACACCTTC.

The CDR3 reads CASSMSTNIQYF. The CDR3 nucleotides are TGTGCCAGTAGTATGAGCACAAACATTCAGTACTTC. This sequence joins TRBV19 and TRBJ2-4, with D uncertain. Germline V gene lookup returns CDR1 LNHDA and CDR2 SQIVND (reference sequence). The V gene lost 3 bases and the J gene lost 6 bases, with 6 bases spanning the gap. The CDR3 has 12 amino acids.